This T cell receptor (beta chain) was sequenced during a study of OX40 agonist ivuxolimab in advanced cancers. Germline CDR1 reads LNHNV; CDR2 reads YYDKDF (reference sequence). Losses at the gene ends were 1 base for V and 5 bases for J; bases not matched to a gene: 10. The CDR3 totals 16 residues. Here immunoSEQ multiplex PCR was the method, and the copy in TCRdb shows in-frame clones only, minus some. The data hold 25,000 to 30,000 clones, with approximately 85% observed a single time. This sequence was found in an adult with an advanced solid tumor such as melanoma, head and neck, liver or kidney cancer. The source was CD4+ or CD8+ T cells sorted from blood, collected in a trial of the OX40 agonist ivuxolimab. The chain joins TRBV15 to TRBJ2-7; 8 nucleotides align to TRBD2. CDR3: CATSRAGSGTSNEQYF. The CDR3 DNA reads TGTGCCACCAGCAGAGCGGGTAGCGGGACCTCTAACGAGCAGTACTTC.